This T cell receptor (beta chain) was profiled in a study of cytomegalovirus exposure and HLA in healthy donors. In its sample, this clone was seen once. Looked up from germline, CDR1 is MNHEY and CDR2 is SMNVEV (reference sequence). V gave up 5 bases and J gave up 2 bases, with 13 bases separating them. This CDR3 has 15 amino acids. Assay used: immunoSEQ multiplex PCR; TCRdb lists only in-frame clones, some missing. The sample lists some 180,000 clones, around nine tenths occurring once. The sample comprised PBMCs. The receptor's source is a man aged 30 to 45 in good health and CMV-seropositive. This rearrangement joins TRBV27 to TRBJ1-5, with D possibly matching TRBD1 (6 bases). The CDR3 bases are TGTGCCAGCAGTCTTCAGGGGTGGGGCAATCAGCCCCAGCATTTT. Amino acids: CASSLQGWGNQPQHF.